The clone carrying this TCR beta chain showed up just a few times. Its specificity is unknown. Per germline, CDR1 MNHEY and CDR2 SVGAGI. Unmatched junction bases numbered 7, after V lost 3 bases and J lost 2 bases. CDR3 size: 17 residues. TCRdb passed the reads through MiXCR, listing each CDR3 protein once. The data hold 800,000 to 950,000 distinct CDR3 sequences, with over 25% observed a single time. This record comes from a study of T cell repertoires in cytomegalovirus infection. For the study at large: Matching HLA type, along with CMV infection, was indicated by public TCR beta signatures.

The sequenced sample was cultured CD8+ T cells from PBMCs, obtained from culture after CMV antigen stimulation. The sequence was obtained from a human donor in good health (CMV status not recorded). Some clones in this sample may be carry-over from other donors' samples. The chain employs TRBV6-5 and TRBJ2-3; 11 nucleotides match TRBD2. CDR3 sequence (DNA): TGTGCCAGCAGTTATGAGGGTAGCGGGGGGGCCACAGATACGCAGTATTTT. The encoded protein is CASSYEGSGGATDTQYF.